These 14 T cell receptor beta chains were all obtained from the same sample, sequenced in a study of neoadjuvant nivolumab and ipilimumab in lung cancer. Produced via immunoSEQ multiplex PCR; TCRdb's table is partial and in-frame only. The top ten hold less than 25% of the sample, which has approximately 13,000 clones, about two thirds seen once. The sample consisted of peripheral blood, taken after neoadjuvant nivolumab, alone or with ipilimumab, at or shortly before surgery. The receptors stem from an adult with non-small cell lung cancer.

V gene TRBV29-1 combines with J gene TRBJ2-5, with TRBD2 as a possible D gene (6 bases). The CDR3 sequence is 14 residues long. V lost 5 bases to trimming and J lost 1 base, with 14 bases between them. Germline CDR1 is SQVTM and CDR2 is ANQGSEA. The CDR3 bases are TGCAGCGTTTCGAATACTAGCCCCCAAGAGACCCAGTACTTC. It codes for CSVSNTSPQETQYF.

The chain carries TRBV7-9 and TRBJ1-1, with D unresolved. The V gene lost 4 bases and the J gene lost 7 bases, with 7 bases spanning the gap. This CDR3 has 11 amino acids. Germline assignment: CDR1 SEHNR and CDR2 FQNEAQ (reference sequence). The CDR3 DNA reads TGTGCCAGCAGCTCGGCGGTTGAAGCTTTCTTT. Its translation is CASSSAVEAFF. The full variable domain, its missing parts supplied by reference TRBV7-9 and TRBJ1-1, is DTGVSQNPRHKITKRGQNVTFRCDPISEHNRLYWYRQTLGQGPEFLTYFQNEAQLEKSRLLSDRFSAERPKGSFSTLEIQRTEQGDSAMYLCASSSAVEAFFGQGTRLTVV.

This clone occurred a few times. The chain is built from TRBV6-5 and TRBJ2-1; 9 bases are shared with TRBD1. V gave up 7 bases and J gave up 8 bases; unmatched junction bases: 12. The CDR3 is 15 residues long. Looked up from germline, CDR1 is MNHEY and CDR2 is SVGAGI. The CDR3 region has the DNA TGTGCCAGCACATCCTCCGGGACAGGGTGGCATGAGCAGTTCTTC. This sequence encodes CASTSSGTGWHEQFF.

V gene TRBV29-1 combines with J gene TRBJ2-7; the D is unclear. V was pared by 0 bases and J by 6 bases, with 15 bases between. This CDR3 is 14 amino acids long. From germline, CDR1 is SQVTM and CDR2 ANQGSEA. The CDR3 reads CSVEDLPVSGEQYF. The CDR3 DNA reads TGCAGCGTTGAAGATCTTCCAGTTTCGGGCGAGCAGTACTTC.

The V and J genes are TRBV4-1 and TRBJ1-5; D perhaps matches TRBD1 (6 bases). The CDR3 covers 16 residues. Germline CDR1 is MGHRA and CDR2 is YSYEKL. V was shortened by 0 bases and J by 2 bases, with 11 bases between the two germline ends. The CDR3 DNA is TGCGCCAGCAGCCAAGATTGGGGGGCCGGCAATCAGCCCCAGCATTTT. It codes for CASSQDWGAGNQPQHF.

The V and J genes are TRBV5-1 and TRBJ1-2; D call uncertain. Germline V CDR1 and CDR2: SGHRS, YFSETQ. The CDR3 totals 14 residues. The V end was cut by 0 bases, the J end by 8 bases, with 14 bases between. DNA for the CDR3: TGCGCCAGCAGCTTGGTAGCAGGCCCCGAGGGCTACACCTTC. Translating gives CASSLVAGPEGYTF.

The rearrangement joins TRBV7-9 to TRBJ2-7, with 8 bases aligning to TRBD1. Germline CDR1 SEHNR, CDR2 FQNEAQ (reference sequence). This CDR3 is 15 amino acids long. Unmatched junction bases numbered 11, after V lost 5 bases and J lost 5 bases. CDR3: CASSPLDRESHEQYF. CDR3 coding DNA: TGTGCCAGCAGCCCCCTGGACAGGGAGAGCCACGAGCAGTACTTC.

The chain is built from TRBV29-1 and TRBJ1-1; 7 nucleotides agree with TRBD1. V trimming: 8 bases; J trimming: 2 bases; junction bases outside the gene matches: 8. Germline V lookup: CDR1 SQVTM, CDR2 ANQGSEA. CDR3 length: 13 residues. The CDR3 sequence is CSTSGTANTEAFF. The CDR3 nucleotides are TGCAGCACCTCCGGGACAGCTAACACTGAAGCTTTCTTT.

The chain couples TRBV7-9 to TRBJ2-1, with 8 bases that match TRBD2. The CDR3 spans 16 residues. Per the germline V gene, CDR1 is SEHNR and CDR2 is FQNEAQ (reference sequence). The V gene end was trimmed by 10 bases and the J gene end by 0 bases; junction bases not matched to a gene: 11. The CDR3 coding sequence is TGTGCCACCAAGGGGGGGGCGGGAGGCTCCTACAATGAGCAGTTCTTC. Its translation is CATKGGAGGSYNEQFF.

The chain uses TRBV10-1 and TRBJ2-4; 11 bases line up with TRBD2. The CDR3 sequence is 15 residues long. Germline V gene sequence: CDR1 WNHNN, CDR2 SYGVQD (reference sequence). Unmatched junction bases numbered 6, after V lost 6 bases and J lost 5 bases. This chain's CDR3 is CASSLTSGSQNIQYF. CDR3 sequence (DNA): TGCGCCAGCAGCCTCACTAGCGGGAGCCAAAACATTCAGTACTTC.

The V gene is TRBV2, the J gene TRBJ2-5, with TRBD2 identical over 13 bases. CDR1 is SNHLY and CDR2 is FYNNEI in the germline V gene. CDR3 length equals 14 residues. Unmatched junction bases numbered 4, after V lost 7 bases and J lost 5 bases. DNA of the CDR3: TGTGCCAGCACCGGACTAGCGGGAGCGGAGACCCAGTACTTC. It yields the protein CASTGLAGAETQYF.

The chain uses TRBV11-3 and TRBJ1-4, with D possibly TRBD1 on 5 matching bases. The CDR3 totals 14 residues. Trimming pared 6 bases from V and 4 bases from J, leaving 12 bases between. From germline, CDR1 is SGHNT and CDR2 YENEEA. The CDR3 coding sequence is TGTGCCAGCAGTGTCCGGGACGGTAATGAAAAACTGTTTTTT. It is translated as CASSVRDGNEKLFF. The variable domain in full, completed from reference TRBV11-3 and TRBJ1-4, reads EAGVVQSPRYKIIEKKQPVAFWCNPISGHNTLYWYLQNLGQGPELLIRYENEEAVDDSQLPKDRFSAERLKGVDSTLKIQPAELGDSAVYLCASSVRDGNEKLFFGSGTQLSVL.

This clone was detected only a few times. Its ends do not fully match the called genes, so a read error is possible. V is TRBV30 and J is TRBJ2-7; D is perhaps TRBD1 (5 bases). The CDR3 runs 11 residues. CDR1 is GTSNPN, CDR2 SVGIG, per germline (reference sequence). The CDR3 is CAWSTLRQLDF. CDR3 sequence (DNA): TGTGCCTGGAGTACACTCCGACAGTTGGACTTC.

The CDR3 sequence is CASSLVGQGGNQPQHF. The CDR3 coding sequence is TGTGCCAGCAGCTTAGTTGGACAGGGTGGGAATCAGCCCCAGCATTTT. The genes are TRBV7-2 and TRBJ1-5; 8 nucleotides line up with TRBD1. The trim removed 1 base at V and 4 bases at J, leaving 6 bases unmatched. Germline V gives CDR1 SGHTA, CDR2 FQGNSA. The CDR3 runs to 16 residues.